This TCR beta chain was recovered during a study of cytomegalovirus exposure and HLA in healthy donors. 13 Jbeta primers and 60 Vbeta primers were used for the PCR. Per the original methods: The authors later counted 75 million to 90 million unique TCR beta chains, 8.5 million to 13 million of them shared. The method was immunoSEQ multiplex PCR; TCRdb's version includes in-frame clones alone and lacks a portion of them. That table supplies the V and J calls and clone size; D and trimming were determined from the DNA. The table lists 97,000 or so clones, roughly a tenth of them singletons. The receptor was isolated from a man aged 50-60 years in good health and CMV-seropositive. Sequencing used PBMCs.

The CDR3 sequence: CASSLFGGAYEQYF. The CDR3 nucleotides read TGTGCCAGCAGTTTATTCGGGGGGGCCTACGAGCAGTACTTC. This rearrangement joins TRBV28 to TRBJ2-7, with 8 bases that match TRBD2. The junction had 1 base not matched to a gene; V was cut back by 1 base and J by 2 bases. The CDR3 extends over 14 amino acids. Germline CDR1 is MDHEN and CDR2 is SYDVKM.